This entry is about one T cell receptor beta chain. The antigen is not known. This specimen belongs to a study of Tregs in tolerant kidney transplant recipients. Some clones are missing from TCRdb's copy, which holds only in-frame ones; the method was immunoSEQ multiplex PCR. The table includes 54,000 or so clones, roughly nine tenths detected once. The study, taken as a whole, reports: In tolerant patients, donor-specific Tregs outgrew total Tregs, suggesting antigen-driven expansion.

Related graft donors supplied nonmyeloablative bone marrow transplants, and mixed chimerism was transient. The length of the CDR3 is 16 residues. Germline CDR1 reads SGHTA; CDR2 reads FQGTGA. The ends lost 2 bases at V and 2 bases at J; junction bases unmatched: 9. The sequence was obtained from a human patient who received a combined kidney and bone marrow transplant. The graft donor may account for some of the T cells. The rearrangement uses TRBV7-3 and TRBJ2-7; TRBD2 matches 7 bases. The sample here was CD8+ T cells from blood (PBMCs), taken 24 months after the transplant. DNA for the CDR3: TGTGCCAGCAGCTTAGCCGTGGGGGGGGAGACCTACGAGCAGTACTTC. Translated, it gives CASSLAVGGETYEQYF.